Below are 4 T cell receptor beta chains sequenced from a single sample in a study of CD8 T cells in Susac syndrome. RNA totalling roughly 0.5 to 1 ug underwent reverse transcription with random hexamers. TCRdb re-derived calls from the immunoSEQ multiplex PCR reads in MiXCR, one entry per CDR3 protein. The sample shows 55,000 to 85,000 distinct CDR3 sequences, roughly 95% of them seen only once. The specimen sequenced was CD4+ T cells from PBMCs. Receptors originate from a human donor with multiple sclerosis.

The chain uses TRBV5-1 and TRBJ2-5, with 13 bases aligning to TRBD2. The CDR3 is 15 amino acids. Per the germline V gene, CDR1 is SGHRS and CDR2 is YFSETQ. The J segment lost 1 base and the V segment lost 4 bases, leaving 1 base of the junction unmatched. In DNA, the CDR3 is TGCGCCAGCAGCCGGACTAGCGGGGGCCAAGAGACCCAGTACTTC. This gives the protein CASSRTSGGQETQYF.

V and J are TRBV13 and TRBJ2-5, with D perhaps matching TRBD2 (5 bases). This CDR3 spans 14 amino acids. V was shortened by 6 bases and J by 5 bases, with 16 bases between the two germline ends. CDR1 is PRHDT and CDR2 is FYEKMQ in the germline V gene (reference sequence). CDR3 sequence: CASSPSGVGETQYF. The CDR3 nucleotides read TGTGCCAGCAGTCCCAGCGGAGTTGGGGAGACCCAGTACTTC.

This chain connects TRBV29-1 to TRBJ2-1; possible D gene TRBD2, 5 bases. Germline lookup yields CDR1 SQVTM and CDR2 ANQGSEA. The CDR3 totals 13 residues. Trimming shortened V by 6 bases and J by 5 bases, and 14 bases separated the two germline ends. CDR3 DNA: TGCAGCGTCGGGAAAAGGGTCAACAATGAGCAGTTCTTC. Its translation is CSVGKRVNNEQFF.

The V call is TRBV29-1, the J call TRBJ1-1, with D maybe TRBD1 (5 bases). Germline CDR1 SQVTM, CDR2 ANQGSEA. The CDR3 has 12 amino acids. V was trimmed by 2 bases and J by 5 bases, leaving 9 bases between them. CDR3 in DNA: TGCAGCGTTGAACAGGGAGGAACTGAAGCTTTCTTT. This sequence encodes CSVEQGGTEAFF.